A single sample gave rise to the 28 T cell receptor beta chains below, sequenced in a study of regulatory T cells in long-lasting Graves disease. Arm-PCR of CDR3 regions with iRepertoire HTBI primers generated TCR beta libraries. MiXCR, applied by TCRdb to the multiplex PCR reads, yields one record per CDR3 protein. The sample has roughly 450,000 distinct CDR3 sequences, less than 25% seen once. Time point reported: persistent/refractory GD, antithyroid drugs over 5 years with positive TRAb. Making the TCR library involved RNA that had been extracted from PBMCs. The starting material was peripheral blood mononuclear cells (PBMCs), obtained when the disease was refractory, from a patient treated with antithyroid drugs. All receptors come from a female donor with Graves disease.

The J gene is TRBJ2-7, the V gene TRBV6-2 or TRBV6-3, with no clear D. Germline-derived CDR1 and CDR2 are MNHEY and SVGEGT. V was pared by 6 bases and J by 6 bases, with 15 bases between. This CDR3 is 13 amino acids long. DNA for the CDR3: TGTGCCAGCAGCTTAGACCTAGTCGGCGAGCAGTACTTC. This gives the protein CASSLDLVGEQYF.

On this clonotype itself: A far larger clone lies a single base away; this is likely a read error. The rearrangement uses TRBV7-2 and TRBJ2-1, with 9 bases aligning to TRBD2. The CDR3 is made up of 14 amino acids. Per germline, CDR1 SGHTA and CDR2 FQGNSA. After removal of 7 bases from V and 10 bases from J, the junction contained 11 bases not matched to a gene. CDR3 nucleotide sequence: TGTGCCAGCACGCAAATAGCGGGAGCCTACGAGCAGTTCTTC. This encodes CASTQIAGAYEQFF. Variable domain in full (rest from reference TRBV7-2 and TRBJ2-1): GAGVSQSPSNKVTEKGKDVELRCDPISGHTALYWYRQSLGQGLEFLIYFQGNSAPDKSGLPSDRFSAERTGGSVSTLTIQRTQQEDSAVYLCASTQIAGAYEQFFGPGTRLTVL.

This clonotype was seen a few times. A clone one base away is much larger, so this may be a read error. J is TRBJ1-5 and V is TRBV11-2, with a tentative D call TRBD1 (5 bases). The V gene's germline CDR1 is SGHAT and CDR2 FQNNGV. Trimming took off 6 bases at V and 1 base at J, with 19 bases between the two ends. This CDR3 region has 17 residues. For the CDR3, the DNA is TGTGCCAGCAGAAAAAGCGGGGACGGCCAGAGCAATCAGCCCCAGCATTTT. Translation gives CASRKSGDGQSNQPQHF.

The rearrangement uses TRBV5-4 and TRBJ2-7; TRBD1 agrees at 8 bases. V shed 1 base, J shed 4 bases, and the junction held 7 bases outside the gene matches. CDR1 and CDR2 (germline): SGHNT, YYREEE (reference sequence). The CDR3 length is 15 residues. The CDR3 DNA reads as TGTGCCAGCAGCTTGACCGCAGGGGGCGGATACGAGCAGTACTTC. Amino acids: CASSLTAGGGYEQYF.

Many counts were recorded for this clonotype. The rearrangement uses TRBV28 and TRBJ1-2; D is possibly TRBD1 (5 bases). V lost 2 bases and J lost 4, with 14 bases in between. The CDR3 totals 15 residues. Per germline, CDR1 MDHEN and CDR2 SYDVKM. CDR3 residues: CASSLRGVPGYGYTF. CDR3 DNA: TGTGCCAGCAGTTTAAGGGGAGTGCCCGGCTATGGCTACACCTTC.

CDR3: CASSALTGRVTYEQYF. The DNA of the CDR3 is TGTGCCAGCAGCGCCCTGACAGGGCGGGTTACCTACGAGCAGTACTTC. This chain links TRBV5-5 with TRBJ2-7; the match to TRBD1 covers 7 bases. The trim removed 4 bases at V and 2 bases at J, leaving 12 bases unmatched. From germline, CDR1 is SGHKS and CDR2 YYEKEE (reference sequence). There are 16 residues in the CDR3.

This clonotype was observed many times. V and J are TRBV4-2 and TRBJ1-2; D call uncertain. The germline V gene encodes CDR1 LGHNA and CDR2 YNFKEQ. This CDR3 has 14 residues. V shed 0 bases and J shed 4 bases, with 9 bases lying between them. CDR3: CASSQDRRTYGYTF. CDR3 coding DNA: TGTGCCAGCAGCCAAGATCGACGGACCTATGGCTACACCTTC.

This clonotype was recorded at least ten times. The gene calls are TRBV7-9 and TRBJ2-5, with D perhaps matching TRBD1 (5 bases). In germline, CDR1 is SEHNR, CDR2 FQNEAQ (reference sequence). This CDR3 has 14 amino acids. The V and J ends lost 1 base and 2 bases respectively, with 8 bases between them. The CDR3 nucleotides read TGTGCCAGCAGCTTAGGACAGACTCAAGAGACCCAGTACTTC. This sequence encodes CASSLGQTQETQYF.

This clonotype was counted many times. This chain uses TRBV18 with TRBJ1-2; D possibly corresponds to TRBD1 (6 bases). Trimming removed 3 bases at V and 7 bases at J, with 15 bases between. The CDR3 runs to 14 residues. CDR1 and CDR2 (germline): KGHSH, LQKENI. The CDR3 DNA reads as TGTGCCAGCTCACCCGTCAACGTCAGGGGTGGCTACACCTTC. Amino acid sequence: CASSPVNVRGGYTF.

In its sample, this clonotype was seen many times. V usage is TRBV30 and J usage is TRBJ1-1; no clear D. This CDR3 is 14 amino acids long. V dropped 4 bases and J dropped 4 bases, with 16 bases sitting between them. Germline CDR1 and CDR2: GTSNPN and SVGIG (reference sequence). CDR3 bases: TGTGCCTGGAAGAAAATATCATGGGGCACTGAAGCTTTCTTT. Amino acid sequence: CAWKKISWGTEAFF. The full variable domain, in which reference TRBV30 and TRBJ1-1 provide the parts outside the CDR3, is SQTIHQWPATLVQPVGSPLSLECTVEGTSNPNLYWYRQAAGRGLQLLFYSVGIGQISSEVPQNLSASRPQDRQFILSSKKLLLSDSGFYLCAWKKISWGTEAFFGQGTRLTVV.

The table lists this clonotype with many counts. This chain connects TRBV19 to TRBJ1-1, with unresolved D. V lost 2 bases and J 2 bases, leaving 6 bases between the germline ends. The CDR3 is 13 residues long. CDR1 and CDR2 from the germline V gene are LNHDA and SQIVND (reference sequence). CDR3 region: CASSILTNTEAFF. Here the CDR3 DNA reads TGTGCCAGTAGTATATTAACCAACACTGAAGCTTTCTTT.

J is TRBJ2-7 and V is TRBV29-1; TRBD2 is a possible D gene (5 bases). Germline V lookup: CDR1 SQVTM, CDR2 ANQGSEA. The V end lost 6 bases, the J end lost 4 bases, and 10 bases lay between the germline ends. This CDR3 comprises 11 residues. The DNA of the CDR3 is TGCAGCGTGGTACTAGGGTACGAGCAGTACTTC. It codes for CSVVLGYEQYF.

The chain carries TRBV7-2 and TRBJ2-3; D uncertain. Germline CDR1 and CDR2: SGHTA and FQGNSA. This CDR3 spans 12 amino acids. V shed 1 base and J shed 6 bases, with 5 bases lying between them. Here the CDR3 DNA reads TGTGCCAGCAGCTTAGGTTGGGATACGCAGTATTTT. Translating it yields CASSLGWDTQYF.

This clonotype was detected a few times. The V call is TRBV6-2 or TRBV6-3, the J call TRBJ2-6; D uncertain. V lost 7 bases, J lost 4 bases, and 5 bases lay in between. This CDR3 region has 12 residues. Germline values: CDR1 MNHEY, CDR2 SVGEGT. In nucleotides, the CDR3 is TGTGCCAGCATTCGGGGGGCCAACGTCCTGACTTTC. Translation gives CASIRGANVLTF.

This clonotype has ten or more counts. The V call is TRBV28, the J call TRBJ2-7, with TRBD1 as a possible D gene (6 bases). Germline assignment: CDR1 MDHEN and CDR2 SYDVKM. V was shortened by 6 bases and J by 4 bases, with 10 bases between the two germline ends. CDR3 length: 12 residues. Here the CDR3 DNA reads TGTGCCAGCAGACCGGACAGTTACGAGCAGTACTTC. It yields the protein CASRPDSYEQYF.

This clonotype was seen at least ten times. The chain combines TRBV28 with TRBJ1-2, with TRBD1 as a possible D gene (5 bases). V dropped 3 bases and J dropped 6 bases, with 14 bases sitting between them. This CDR3 region has 14 residues. The germline V gene has CDR1 MDHEN and CDR2 SYDVKM. The CDR3 reads CASSFLTGTDGYTF. The CDR3 DNA sequence: TGTGCCAGCAGTTTCCTAACCGGGACGGATGGCTACACCTTC.

Many counts were recorded for this clonotype. V is TRBV28 and J is TRBJ1-2; D unclear. CDR3 length equals 12 residues. Germline lookup yields CDR1 MDHEN and CDR2 SYDVKM. Trimming stripped 3 bases from V and 6 bases from J, with 8 bases between. CDR3 region: CASSLQENGYTF. The DNA for the CDR3 is TGTGCCAGCAGTTTGCAAGAGAATGGCTACACCTTC.

This clonotype was counted many times. The chain uses TRBV27 and TRBJ1-3; D gene ambiguous. The CDR3 is 15 residues long. Per the germline V gene, CDR1 is MNHEY and CDR2 is SMNVEV (reference sequence). With 0 bases removed from V and 4 bases from J, the gap between germline ends came to 10 bases. The CDR3 bases are TGTGCCAGCAGTTTATCCTCCGGGCCCGGAAACACCATATATTTT. Its translation: CASSLSSGPGNTIYF.

This clonotype was found a few times. This chain uses TRBV14 with TRBJ1-4, with D hard to call. The CDR3 extends over 13 amino acids. Germline-derived CDR1 and CDR2 are SGHDN and FVKESK. V was clipped by 4 bases and J by 4 bases, with 7 bases between them. The DNA for the CDR3 is TGTGCCAGCAGCCCCCTGAATAATGAAAAACTGTTTTTT. Its protein is CASSPLNNEKLFF. Together with reference TRBV14 and TRBJ1-4, the CDR3 gives the full variable domain: EAGVTQFPSHSVIEKGQTVTLRCDPISGHDNLYWYRRVMGKEIKFLLHFVKESKQDESGMPNNRFLAERTGGTYSTLKVQPAELEDSGVYFCASSPLNNEKLFFGSGTQLSVL.

This clonotype occurred many times. J is TRBJ1-3 and V is TRBV3-1, with a possible D match to TRBD1 (5 bases). Germline V lookup: CDR1 LGHDT, CDR2 YNNKEL (reference sequence). The V end lost 3 bases, the J end lost 1 base, and 7 bases lay between the germline ends. This CDR3 contains 14 residues. CDR3 sequence reads: CASSQRTSGNTIYF. As DNA, the CDR3 is TGTGCCAGCAGCCAGAGGACATCTGGAAACACCATATATTTT. Full variable domain (rest looked up from reference TRBV3-1 and TRBJ1-3): DTAVSQTPKYLVTQMGNDKSIKCEQNLGHDTMYWYKQDSKKFLKIMFSYNNKELIINETVPNRFSPKSPDKAHLNLHINSLELGDSAVYFCASSQRTSGNTIYFGEGSWLTVV.

The rearrangement links TRBV28 to TRBJ1-5; 7 positions agree with TRBD1. The CDR3 sequence is 15 residues long. V dropped 7 bases and J dropped 2; count of bases not matched to a gene: 8. Germline CDR1 reads MDHEN; CDR2 reads SYDVKM. CDR3 coding DNA: TGTGCCAGCAAAATGACAGGGTTCGGCAATCAGCCCCAGCATTTT. Translated, it gives CASKMTGFGNQPQHF.

A word on this clonotype: A much larger clone lies one base from this, so it may be a read error. The V and J genes are TRBV3-1 and TRBJ2-1; D is ambiguous. CDR3 size: 15 residues. Trimming took off 5 bases at V and 7 bases at J, with 18 bases between the two ends. Per germline, CDR1 LGHDT and CDR2 YNNKEL (reference sequence). The CDR3 DNA follows: TGTGCCAGCAGCAAAGTAGAACTACAACTTAATGAGCAGTTCTTC. This gives the protein CASSKVELQLNEQFF.

This clonotype has just a few counts. The CDR3 region is CASTLADSTDTQYF. For the CDR3, the DNA is TGTGCCAGCACCTTAGCGGATAGCACAGATACGCAGTATTTT. This chain uses TRBV6-1 with TRBJ2-3; TRBD2 might be the D (6 bases). The CDR3 is 14 amino acids. Germline-derived CDR1 and CDR2 are MNHNS and SASEGT. Trimming removed 7 bases at V and 0 bases at J, with 11 bases between.

This clonotype was seen repeatedly, ten times or more. The chain links TRBV10-2 to TRBJ1-1; 8 bases line up with TRBD1. From germline, CDR1 is WSHSY and CDR2 SAAADI. The junction had 17 bases not matched to a gene; V was cut back by 4 bases and J by 4 bases. The CDR3 sequence is 18 residues long. CDR3 sequence: CASSGQGRAHPGSTEAFF. In DNA form, the CDR3 reads TGCGCCAGCAGTGGACAGGGGAGGGCCCACCCCGGGAGCACTGAAGCTTTCTTT.

This clonotype was found many times. The V gene is TRBV28, the J gene TRBJ1-2; no clear D. The CDR3 runs 14 residues. Germline V gene sequence: CDR1 MDHEN, CDR2 SYDVKM. With 6 bases removed from V and 4 bases from J, the gap between germline ends came to 15 bases. The CDR3: CASRYEAMGYGYTF. Here the CDR3 DNA reads TGTGCCAGCAGATACGAGGCAATGGGCTATGGCTACACCTTC.

The table lists this clonotype with a few counts. The V call is TRBV4-1, the J call TRBJ2-5; D unresolved. Trimming pared 4 bases from V and 5 bases from J, leaving 11 bases between. The CDR3 consists of 13 residues. The germline gives CDR1 MGHRA, CDR2 YSYEKL. CDR3 nucleotides: TGCGCCAGCAGCCTAGGGTTGCGGGAGACCCAGTACTTC. It translates to CASSLGLRETQYF.

The V and J genes are TRBV6-1 and TRBJ2-7, with D maybe TRBD2 (5 bases). There are 12 residues in the CDR3. Trimming cost V 7 bases and J 3 bases, with 10 bases left between them. Germline CDR1 is MNHNS and CDR2 is SASEGT. This CDR3 is CASTGVDYEQYF. The CDR3 coding sequence is TGTGCCAGCACCGGGGTGGACTACGAGCAGTACTTC.

This clonotype has more than one count but fewer than ten. This chain connects TRBV20-1 to TRBJ2-7, with 10 bases fitting TRBD2. CDR1 DFQATT and CDR2 SNEGSKA come from the germline V gene (reference sequence). The CDR3 is 18 residues long. The V gene end was trimmed by 0 bases and the J gene end by 2 bases; junction bases not matched to a gene: 13. This CDR3 is CSARDAAGGPRAPYEQYF. The CDR3 region has the DNA TGCAGTGCTAGAGACGCAGCGGGAGGGCCTAGGGCGCCCTACGAGCAGTACTTC.